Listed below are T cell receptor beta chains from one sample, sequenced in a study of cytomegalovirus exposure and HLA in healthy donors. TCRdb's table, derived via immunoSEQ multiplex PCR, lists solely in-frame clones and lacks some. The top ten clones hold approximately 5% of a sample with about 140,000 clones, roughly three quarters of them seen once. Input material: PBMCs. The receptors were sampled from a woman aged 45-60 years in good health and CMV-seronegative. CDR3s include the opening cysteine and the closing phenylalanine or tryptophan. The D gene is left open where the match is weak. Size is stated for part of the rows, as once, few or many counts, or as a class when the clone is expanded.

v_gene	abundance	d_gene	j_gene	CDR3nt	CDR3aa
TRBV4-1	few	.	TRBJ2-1	TGCGCCAGCAGCCAAGCCGGGACTCTGGGGTATGAGCAGTTCTTC	CASSQAGTLGYEQFF
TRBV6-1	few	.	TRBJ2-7	TGTGCCAGTCGAAAGGACACTAACTCCTACGAGCAGTACTTC	CASRKDTNSYEQYF
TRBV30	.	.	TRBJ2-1	TGTGCCTGGGACCAAGGAGAGTATATAGCCAATGAGCAGTTCTTC	CAWDQGEYIANEQFF
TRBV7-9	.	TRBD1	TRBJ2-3	TGTGCCAGCAGTTCCGGGACAGGGAGCACAGATACGCAGTATTTT	CASSSGTGSTDTQYF
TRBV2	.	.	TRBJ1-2	TGTGCCAGCAGTGAAATACAGGGCGCTAACTATGGCTACACCTTC	CASSEIQGANYGYTF
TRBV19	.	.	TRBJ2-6	TGTGCCATCAGTGGTGGAGGGCCTAACTCTGGGGCCAACGTCCTGACTTTC	CAISGGGPNSGANVLTF
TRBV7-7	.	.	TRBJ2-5	TGTGCTAGCAGCCGCACAGAGGGCGTCGGGGAGACCCAGTACTTC	CASSRTEGVGETQYF
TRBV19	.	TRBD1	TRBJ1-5	TGTGCCAGTAGTATAATTCCTGGACAGGCCAATCAGCCCCAGCATTTT	CASSIIPGQANQPQHF
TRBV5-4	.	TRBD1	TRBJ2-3	TGTGCCAGCAGCTCGGGACAGGGGGCAAATACGCAGTATTTT	CASSSGQGANTQYF
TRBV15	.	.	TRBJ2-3	TGTGCCACCAGCAGAGACCTAGCGAAAAAAGTTGTTATCGGCACAGATACGCAGTATTTT	CATSRDLAKKVVIGTDTQYF
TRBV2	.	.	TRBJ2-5	TGTGCCAGCAGTGAAGCGCTCGGGGTTGGCCAAGAGACCCAGTACTTC	CASSEALGVGQETQYF
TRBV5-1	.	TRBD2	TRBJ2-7	TGCGCCAGCAGCTTGCGGGGGGGGCCCTACGAGCAGTACTTC	CASSLRGGPYEQYF
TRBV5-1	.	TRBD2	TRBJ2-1	TGCGCCAGCAGCTTGGACAGCGGGGGGTTTTACAATGAGCAGTTCTTC	CASSLDSGGFYNEQFF
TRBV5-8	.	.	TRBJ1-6	TGTGCCAGCAGCTTGGGCCGGTTATTCACCCTCCACTTT	CASSLGRLFTLHF
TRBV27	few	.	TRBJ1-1	TGTGCCAGCAGTTCGGGGATGGAAGATTGGGAACGGACTGAAGCTTTCTTT	CASSSGMEDWERTEAFF
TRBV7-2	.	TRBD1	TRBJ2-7	TGTGCCAGCAGCTACGGGACAGCCGAGCAGTACTTC	CASSYGTAEQYF
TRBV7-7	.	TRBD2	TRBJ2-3	TGTGCTAGCAGCTCCCTAGCGGGCTTCACAGATACGCAGTATTTT	CASSSLAGFTDTQYF
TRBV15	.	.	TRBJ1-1	TGTGCCACCAGCAGTGATCGACTCATGAACACTGAAGCTTTCTTT	CATSSDRLMNTEAFF
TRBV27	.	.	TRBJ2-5	TGTGCCAGCAGTCCCATCGCGCAAGAGACCCAGTACTTC	CASSPIAQETQYF
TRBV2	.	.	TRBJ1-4	TGTGCCAGCAGCAACAGGGCCACTAATGAAAAACTGTTTTTT	CASSNRATNEKLFF
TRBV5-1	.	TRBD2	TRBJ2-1	TGCGCCAGCAAGGGACTAGCTGGGATGGATGAGCAGTTCTTC	CASKGLAGMDEQFF
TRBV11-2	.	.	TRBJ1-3	TGTGCCAGCAGCCAAACCGCGCGGACTGGAGGAAACACCATATATTTT	CASSQTARTGGNTIYF
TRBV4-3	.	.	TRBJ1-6	TGCGCCAGCAGCCAAGACCCCGGGGGGGATTCACCCCTCCACTTT	CASSQDPGGDSPLHF
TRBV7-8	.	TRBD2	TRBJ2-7	TGTGCCAGCAGCAAGTTTAGCGGGGGGATATCCTACGAGCAGTACTTC	CASSKFSGGISYEQYF
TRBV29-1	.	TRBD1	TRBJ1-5	TGCAGCGTAGGGGACAGTGGACAGCCCCAGCATTTT	CSVGDSGQPQHF
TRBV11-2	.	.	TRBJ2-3	TGTGCCAGCAGCTTGGGGCGCACAGATACGCAGTATTTT	CASSLGRTDTQYF
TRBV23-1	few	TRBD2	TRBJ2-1	TGCGCCAGCAGTCTCACTAACAGCGGGGACAATGAGCAGTTCTTC	CASSLTNSGDNEQFF
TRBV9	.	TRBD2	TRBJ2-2	TGTGCCAGCAGCAAAGCGGGGGGATACACCGGGGAGCTGTTTTTT	CASSKAGGYTGELFF
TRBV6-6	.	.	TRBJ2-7	TGTGCCAGCACAGGGTCCGGCTACGAGCAGTACTTC	CASTGSGYEQYF
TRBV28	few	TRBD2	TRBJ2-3	TGTGCCAGCAGTTTAGGCCTAGCGGGGGGGCTCCTCCCAGATACGCAGTATTTT	CASSLGLAGGLLPDTQYF
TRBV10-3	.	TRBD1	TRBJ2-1	TGTGCCATCAGGCCGGGACAGAGAGATAATGAGCAGTTCTTC	CAIRPGQRDNEQFF
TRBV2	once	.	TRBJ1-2	TGTGCCAGCAGTATTGGTACAGGGCCCGGCTACACCTTC	CASSIGTGPGYTF
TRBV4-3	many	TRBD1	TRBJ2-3	TGCGCCAGCAGCCGAGGGGGACAGGGCACAGATACGCAGTATTTT	CASSRGGQGTDTQYF
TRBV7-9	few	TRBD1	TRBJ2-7	TGTGCCAGCAGCCCGGGGGCAGGGGGCGGGCACGAGCAGTACTTC	CASSPGAGGGHEQYF
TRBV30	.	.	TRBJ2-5	TGTGCCTGGAGTGTACAGGGACAAGAGACCCAGTACTTC	CAWSVQGQETQYF
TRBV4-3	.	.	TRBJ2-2	TGCGCCAGCCGGGACTACACCGGGGAGCTGTTTTTT	CASRDYTGELFF
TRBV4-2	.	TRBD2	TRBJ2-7	TGTGCCAGCAGCCAAGTAACTAGCGGGGGGCGCGACTACGAGCAGTACTTC	CASSQVTSGGRDYEQYF
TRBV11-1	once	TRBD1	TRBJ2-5	TGTGCCAGCAGCTCTGGCAGGGGACAGGGACAAGAGACCCAGTACTTC	CASSSGRGQGQETQYF
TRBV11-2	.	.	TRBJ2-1	TGTGCCAGCCGCATGGACAGCTACAATGAGCAGTTCTTC	CASRMDSYNEQFF
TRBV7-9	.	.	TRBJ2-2	TGTGCCAGCAGCTCTCTAAACACCGGGGAGCTGTTTTTT	CASSSLNTGELFF
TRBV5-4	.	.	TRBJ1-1	TGTGCCAGCAGCTCTGTAAATAGGGGCGCTGAAGCTTTCTTT	CASSSVNRGAEAFF
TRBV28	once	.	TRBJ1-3	TGTGCCAGCAGTTTGATTAGATCTGGAAACACCATATATTTT	CASSLIRSGNTIYF